This is a list of T cell receptor beta chains from one sample in a study of early T cells in non-severe SARS-CoV-2 infection. TCRdb re-called the 5' RACE reads through MiXCR, storing one row per CDR3 protein. The sample lists under 65,000 distinct CDR3 sequences, 12% seen once, with 3.5% to 4.5% in the top ten. Sequences were obtained from whole blood. Receptor source: an adult who was a healthcare worker with PCR-confirmed SARS-CoV-2 infection or an uninfected control (not recorded which). The CDR3 runs from the conserved cysteine through the conserved F or W. The D gene is left open where the match is weak. Expanded clones get a size class; other rows say once, few or many, or leave the size out.

size,J,length,D,V,DNA,CDR3
-,TRBJ2-1,11,-,TRBV7-9,TGTGCCAGCAGCTTTTTTGGGCCGGAGTTCTTC,CASSFFGPEFF
-,TRBJ2-1,15,TRBD2,TRBV11-2,TGTGCCAGCAGCAGAGAGCGCCTAGCGGGAAACGAGCAGTTCTTC,CASSRERLAGNEQFF
many,TRBJ2-1,13,-,TRBV6-4,TGTGCCAGCAGTGATGGGCAGCCCGGAGAGCAGTTCTTC,CASSDGQPGEQFF
few,TRBJ1-2,14,-,TRBV28,TGTGCCAGCAGTTTAGGGGACATTAGCTATGGCTACACCTTC,CASSLGDISYGYTF
few,TRBJ1-1,14,-,TRBV5-1,TGCGCCAGCAGCGCCAGGACACAGAACACTGAAGCTTTCTTT,CASSARTQNTEAFF
few,TRBJ2-1,16,TRBD2,TRBV20-1,TGCAGTGCTAGTAGGGGACTAGCGGGGTCGGGTAATGAGCAGTTCTTC,CSASRGLAGSGNEQFF
-,TRBJ2-2,21,TRBD1,TRBV20-1,TGCAGTGCTAGACGCATACCGGGACAGTCAACTACCTTCGCGAACACCGGGGAGCTGTTTTTT,CSARRIPGQSTTFANTGELFF
few,TRBJ1-1,12,TRBD1,TRBV20-1,TGCAGTGCGGGGACAGGTGCCCCTGAAGCTTTCTTT,CSAGTGAPEAFF
few,TRBJ2-1,12,-,TRBV6-1,TGTGCCAGCAGTGGATTAGGGGATGAGCAGTTCTTC,CASSGLGDEQFF
-,TRBJ2-1,15,TRBD1,TRBV7-2,TGTGCCAGCAGCTTAGAGATAGGACAGGGCCGTGAGCAGTTCTTC,CASSLEIGQGREQFF
many,TRBJ2-7,15,TRBD2,TRBV28,TGTGCCAGCAGTCCTCCGGGACTAGCCGCCCACGAGCAGTACTTC,CASSPPGLAAHEQYF
-,TRBJ2-1,14,TRBD2,TRBV3-1,TGTGCCAGCCAATCGGGAGGGAGATACAATGAGCAGTTCTTC,CASQSGGRYNEQFF
few,TRBJ2-7,14,-,TRBV9,TGTGCCAGCAGCGTAGTTCAGGGGCCCGGGGAGCAGTACTTC,CASSVVQGPGEQYF
many,TRBJ2-3,13,-,TRBV3-1,TGTGCCAGCAGTTCACTAGGCGCAGATACGCAGTATTTT,CASSSLGADTQYF
many,TRBJ2-3,14,-,TRBV6-1,TGTGCCAGCTCGTGGGATCTCTCGTATGGGACGCAGTATTTT,CASSWDLSYGTQYF
few,TRBJ2-7,12,-,TRBV14,TGTGCCAGCAGCCAACTAGGCTACGAGCAGTACTTC,CASSQLGYEQYF
few,TRBJ2-1,15,-,TRBV7-6,TGTGCCAGCAGCAGTAGGGGGAGGGCCCTCGAAGAGCAGTTCTTC,CASSSRGRALEEQFF
few,TRBJ2-1,15,-,TRBV20-1,TGCAGTGCTAGAGGGAGCGGAGAGTCCTACAATGAGCAGTTCTTC,CSARGSGESYNEQFF
-,TRBJ2-5,16,TRBD2,TRBV11-2,TGTGCCAGCAGCTCCCATCCTGGACTAGCGGGTGAGACCCAGTACTTC,CASSSHPGLAGETQYF
-,TRBJ2-2,13,-,TRBV20-1,TGCAGTGCTAGTCTGGCTAACACCGGGGAGCTGTTTTTT,CSASLANTGELFF
many,TRBJ2-2,14,-,TRBV7-9,TGTGCCAGCAGCTCACCCCCCTTAGACGGGGAGCTGTTTTTT,CASSSPPLDGELFF
medium-sized,TRBJ2-2,16,-,TRBV7-9,TGTGCCAGCAGCTCTCGGGACCAACCGAACACCGGGGAGCTGTTTTTT,CASSSRDQPNTGELFF
-,TRBJ2-3,14,-,TRBV9,TGTGCCAGCAGCGTAGGCGGGCGCCCAGATACGCAGTATTTT,CASSVGGRPDTQYF
many,TRBJ2-2,19,-,TRBV7-9,TGTGCCAGCAGCTTAGCGAGGTCCGGGGGAAGGACCAACACCGGGGAGCTGTTTTTT,CASSLARSGGRTNTGELFF
many,TRBJ2-2,13,-,TRBV28,TGTGCCAGTGGAGAGGGCTTCACCGGGGAGCTGTTTTTT,CASGEGFTGELFF
many,TRBJ2-5,16,-,TRBV28,TGTGCCAGCAGTTTATACACAGGGGAGGGCCAAGAGACCCAGTACTTC,CASSLYTGEGQETQYF
few,TRBJ1-5,14,-,TRBV12-3/TRBV12-4,TGTGCCAGCACTAAGACCCCAGACAATCAGCCCCAGCATTTT,CASTKTPDNQPQHF
-,TRBJ2-7,16,-,TRBV3-1,TGTGCCAGCAGCCAAGCGGACGGGGGGCGCATCTACGAGCAGTACTTC,CASSQADGGRIYEQYF
-,TRBJ2-3,15,-,TRBV6-4,TGTGCCAGCAGTGACGAGGGCGGTGGATGGGGTACGCAGTATTTT,CASSDEGGGWGTQYF
many,TRBJ2-1,15,TRBD2,TRBV7-6,TGTGCCAGCAGCCCACTAGCGGGGGCCTACAATGAGCAGTTCTTC,CASSPLAGAYNEQFF
few,TRBJ1-5,15,-,TRBV5-1,TGCGCCAGCAGGGTTGGGTATGGTAGCAATCAGCCCCAGCATTTT,CASRVGYGSNQPQHF
many,TRBJ1-6,15,TRBD1,TRBV28,TGTGCCAGCAGTCCCGGGGACAGGACAAATTCACCCCTCCACTTT,CASSPGDRTNSPLHF
few,TRBJ2-1,14,-,TRBV20-1,TGCAGTGCTAGAGGACCGATCTTGTACAATGAGCAGTTCTTC,CSARGPILYNEQFF
few,TRBJ1-6,15,TRBD1,TRBV20-1,TGCAGTGCTGCGCCCCCCGGGACAGGGTCTTCACCCCTCCACTTT,CSAAPPGTGSSPLHF
-,TRBJ2-1,16,TRBD2,TRBV28,TGTGCCAGCAGTTTATCAGCGGGAGGAGCCTACAATGAGCAGTTCTTC,CASSLSAGGAYNEQFF
many,TRBJ2-5,16,TRBD2,TRBV6-2/TRBV6-3,TGTGCCAGCAGTTACGGGGTAGCGGGAGGACAAGAGACCCAGTACTTC,CASSYGVAGGQETQYF
-,TRBJ2-7,13,TRBD2,TRBV29-1,TGCAGCGTGGGAGGGACGGAGGCCTACGAGCAGTACTTC,CSVGGTEAYEQYF
many,TRBJ2-1,15,-,TRBV30,TGTGCCTGGTCCCCTCCGGGACTGCGAGTTCGTGAGCAGTTCTTC,CAWSPPGLRVREQFF
-,TRBJ2-7,13,TRBD1,TRBV27,TGTGCCAGCAGTCCGACAGGGGACTACGAGCAGTACTTC,CASSPTGDYEQYF
-,TRBJ2-1,13,-,TRBV6-4,TGTGCCAGCAGTGCTAGCTCCCACAATGAGCAGTTCTTC,CASSASSHNEQFF
-,TRBJ1-1,15,TRBD1,TRBV5-1,TGCGCCAGCAGCACAAGGACAGGGCCGAACACTGAAGCTTTCTTT,CASSTRTGPNTEAFF
few,TRBJ2-2,18,TRBD2,TRBV7-6,TGTGCCAGCAGGAAAGGACTAGCGGGCTTAGGGGGCACCGGGGAGCTGTTTTTT,CASRKGLAGLGGTGELFF
-,TRBJ1-2,12,-,TRBV12-3/TRBV12-4,TGTGCCAGCAGTTTAGTACAGGATGGCTACACCTTC,CASSLVQDGYTF
few,TRBJ2-1,15,TRBD1,TRBV29-1,TGCAGCGCTGAGGGGACAGAAACCTCCTACAATGAGCAGTTCTTC,CSAEGTETSYNEQFF
-,TRBJ2-3,14,-,TRBV9,TGTGCCAGCAGCGCCCAGGGTTCCACAGATACGCAGTATTTT,CASSAQGSTDTQYF
many,TRBJ2-3,16,-,TRBV24-1,TGTGCCACCAGTGACTTCGGACCCCGGGACGCAGATACGCAGTATTTT,CATSDFGPRDADTQYF
-,TRBJ2-3,15,TRBD2,TRBV28,TGTGCCAGCAGTTTCGGACTAGGTAGCACAGATACGCAGTATTTT,CASSFGLGSTDTQYF
many,TRBJ2-7,12,TRBD2,TRBV19,TGTGCCAGCAATAGCGGGGGGTACGAGCAGTACTTC,CASNSGGYEQYF
few,TRBJ1-5,14,-,TRBV20-1,TGCAGTGCTGCGACGGGATTTAGCAATCAGCCCCAGCATTTT,CSAATGFSNQPQHF
-,TRBJ2-1,15,TRBD2,TRBV10-3,TGTGCCATCAGAAAGGCTAGCGGAGCCTACAATGAGCAGTTCTTC,CAIRKASGAYNEQFF
many,TRBJ1-1,13,-,TRBV9,TGTGCCAGCAGCGTAGTAGTGAACACTGAAGCTTTCTTT,CASSVVVNTEAFF
many,TRBJ2-7,15,TRBD2,TRBV7-8,TGTGCCAGCAGCTCCGGACCCGCCGGGGGGTACGAGCAGTACTTC,CASSSGPAGGYEQYF